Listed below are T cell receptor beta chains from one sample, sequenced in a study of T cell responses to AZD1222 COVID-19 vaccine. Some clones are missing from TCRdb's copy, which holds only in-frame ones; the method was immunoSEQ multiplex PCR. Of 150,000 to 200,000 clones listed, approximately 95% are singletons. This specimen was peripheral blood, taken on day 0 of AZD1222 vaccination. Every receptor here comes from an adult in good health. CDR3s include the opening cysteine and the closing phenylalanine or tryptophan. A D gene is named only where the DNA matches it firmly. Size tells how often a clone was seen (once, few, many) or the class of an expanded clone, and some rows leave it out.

CASSPEGSLAMNTEAFF,TGTGCCAGCTCACCAGAGGGTTCACTCGCGATGAACACTGAAGCTTTCTTT,TRBV18,17,-,TRBJ1-1,-
CASSLEGQGNRRYGYTF,TGCGCCAGCAGCTTGGAAGGACAGGGTAACCGGCGTTACGGCTACACCTTC,TRBV5-1,17,TRBD1,TRBJ1-2,once
CASSHQAGEQFF,TGTGCCAGCAGCCACCAGGCGGGGGAGCAGTTCTTC,TRBV11-2,12,-,TRBJ2-1,-
CASSAGQGIINVGYGYTF,TGTGCCAGTAGTGCCGGACAGGGAATCATTAATGTAGGCTATGGCTACACCTTC,TRBV19,18,TRBD1,TRBJ1-2,-
CASSYIDRQETYEQYF,TGTGCCAGCAGTTATATCGACAGACAGGAGACCTACGAGCAGTACTTC,TRBV6-5,16,-,TRBJ2-7,-
CASSLTGSSGTEAFF,TGTGCCAGCAGCTTGACAGGCTCCTCGGGCACTGAAGCTTTCTTT,TRBV7-9,15,-,TRBJ1-1,-
CATKSGPRNQPQHF,TGTGCCACCAAGTCCGGTCCGCGGAATCAGCCCCAGCATTTT,TRBV24-1,14,-,TRBJ1-5,-
CASSKQFLSNQPQHF,TGTGCCAGCAGCAAACAGTTTCTTAGCAATCAGCCCCAGCATTTT,TRBV6-5,15,-,TRBJ1-5,-
CASNYRGGFSNQPQHF,TGTGCCAGCAATTACAGGGGAGGATTCAGCAATCAGCCCCAGCATTTT,TRBV6-5,16,TRBD1,TRBJ1-5,-
CASSQTGGDVRYTF,TGTGCCAGCAGCCAAACAGGGGGAGATGTGCGCTACACCTTC,TRBV3-1/TRBV3-2,14,TRBD1,TRBJ1-2,-
CASSSKGQGLRNEQFF,TGTGCCAGCAGCTCAAAGGGACAGGGGCTTAGGAATGAGCAGTTCTTC,TRBV5-6,16,TRBD1,TRBJ2-1,-
CASSLGGVKAAFF,TGTGCCAGCAGCTTGGGAGGAGTCAAGGCGGCTTTCTTT,TRBV11-2,13,-,TRBJ1-1,once
CASSPSRKTGFNEQFF,TGTGCCAGCAGCCCGAGTCGAAAGACAGGTTTTAATGAGCAGTTCTTC,TRBV11-2,16,-,TRBJ2-1,-
CASSFFNGGQETQYF,TGTGCCAGCAGCTTCTTTAATGGGGGGCAGGAGACCCAGTACTTC,TRBV5-4,15,-,TRBJ2-5,once
CSVRNSISEAFF,TGCAGCGTTCGGAACTCCATCTCTGAAGCTTTCTTT,TRBV29-1,12,-,TRBJ1-1,-
CASSYGTGDLYGYTF,TGTGCCAGCAGTTACGGGACAGGGGACCTCTATGGCTACACCTTC,TRBV6-5,15,TRBD1,TRBJ1-2,-
CASSIPPGGDNEQFF,TGTGCCAGTAGTATCCCCCCGGGCGGGGACAATGAGCAGTTCTTC,TRBV19,15,-,TRBJ2-1,-
CASSKGQTGIDGEAFF,TGTGCCAGCAGCAAAGGCCAGACAGGGATAGATGGTGAAGCTTTCTTT,TRBV2,16,TRBD1,TRBJ1-1,-
CATSRRLNEKLFF,TGTGCCACCAGCAGACGGCTTAATGAAAAACTGTTTTTT,TRBV15,13,-,TRBJ1-4,-
CASSDPGGVSPLHF,TGTGCCAGCAGTGATCCAGGGGGCGTATCACCCCTCCACTTT,TRBV6-1,14,TRBD1,TRBJ1-6,-
CASSYSKQVVGNTIYF,TGTGCCAGCAGTTACTCGAAACAGGTAGTAGGAAACACCATATATTTT,TRBV6-5,16,-,TRBJ1-3,-
CASSYVLAEGTQYF,TGTGCCAGCAGTTACGTTCTAGCGGAGGGGACCCAGTACTTC,TRBV6-5,14,TRBD2,TRBJ2-5,-
CATNTGSDSYNEQFF,TGTGCCACCAATACAGGTTCCGACTCCTACAATGAGCAGTTCTTC,TRBV19,15,-,TRBJ2-1,-
CASSVMGSGYEQYF,TGTGCCAGCAGCGTTATGGGAAGTGGCTACGAGCAGTACTTC,TRBV21-1,14,-,TRBJ2-7,-
CASSIGQGNTEAFF,TGTGCCAGTAGTATCGGACAGGGGAACACTGAAGCTTTCTTT,TRBV19,14,TRBD1,TRBJ1-1,-
CASAGTEETQYF,TGTGCCAGCGCCGGGACAGAAGAGACCCAGTACTTC,TRBV18,12,TRBD1,TRBJ2-5,-
CASSLSTGSYSNQPQHF,TGTGCCAGCAGCTTGAGTACAGGAAGCTATAGCAATCAGCCCCAGCATTTT,TRBV5-5,17,-,TRBJ1-5,many
CASSEDGYSNQPQHF,TGTGCCAGCAGCGAGGACGGTTATAGCAATCAGCCCCAGCATTTT,TRBV9,15,-,TRBJ1-5,-
CASSLSGTGRMQPQHF,TGTGCCAGCAGCCTGTCCGGGACAGGGAGGATGCAGCCCCAGCATTTT,TRBV7-2,16,TRBD1,TRBJ1-5,-
CASSWEGGPTYEQYF,TGCGCCAGCAGCTGGGAGGGAGGGCCCACCTACGAGCAGTACTTC,TRBV5-1,15,TRBD2,TRBJ2-7,-
CASSRVLGQGVNEQFF,TGTGCCAGCAGCCGAGTTTTAGGGCAGGGGGTCAATGAGCAGTTCTTC,TRBV11-3,16,TRBD1,TRBJ2-1,-
CASSTSRTGGIGYTF,TGTGCCAGTAGTACCTCCCGGACAGGGGGAATTGGCTACACCTTC,TRBV19,15,TRBD1,TRBJ1-2,-
CASSLTGSRHSPLHF,TGTGCCAGCAGCTTGACCGGGAGCCGGCATTCACCCCTCCACTTT,TRBV5-4,15,-,TRBJ1-6,-
CASSFLGTVNIQYF,TGTGCCAGCAGCTTCCTCGGGACCGTAAACATTCAGTACTTC,TRBV11-2,14,-,TRBJ2-4,few
CSVETGQGAFAFF,TGCAGCGTTGAAACGGGACAGGGGGCCTTCGCTTTCTTT,TRBV29-1,13,TRBD1,TRBJ1-1,-
CASSTRQHSNYGYTF,TGTGCCAGCAGCACAAGACAGCATTCAAACTATGGCTACACCTTC,TRBV7-9,15,-,TRBJ1-2,-
CASSLDSMNTEAFF,TGCGCCAGCAGCTTGGACAGCATGAACACTGAAGCTTTCTTT,TRBV5-1,14,-,TRBJ1-1,-
CASRDRGPDAYGYTF,TGTGCCAGCAGGGACAGGGGGCCCGACGCCTATGGCTACACCTTC,TRBV6-5,15,TRBD1,TRBJ1-2,-
CAIRTGEYNEQFF,TGCGCCATCCGGACAGGGGAGTATAATGAGCAGTTCTTC,TRBV5-1,13,TRBD1,TRBJ2-1,-
CASSRDSPSPNYGYTF,TGTGCCAGCAGCCGGGACAGCCCCTCTCCTAACTATGGCTACACCTTC,TRBV11-2,16,TRBD1,TRBJ1-2,-